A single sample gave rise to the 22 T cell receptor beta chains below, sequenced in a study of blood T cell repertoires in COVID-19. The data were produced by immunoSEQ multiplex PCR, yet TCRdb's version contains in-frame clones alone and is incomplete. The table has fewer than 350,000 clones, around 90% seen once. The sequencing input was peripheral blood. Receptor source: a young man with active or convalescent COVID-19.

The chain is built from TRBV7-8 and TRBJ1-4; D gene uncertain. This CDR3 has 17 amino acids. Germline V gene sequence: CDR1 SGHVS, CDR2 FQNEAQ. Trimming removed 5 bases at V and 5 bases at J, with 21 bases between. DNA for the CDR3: TGTGCCAGCAGCCCCGGGCGGGTGGCGCAGGTGAATGAAAAACTGTTTTTT. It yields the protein CASSPGRVAQVNEKLFF.

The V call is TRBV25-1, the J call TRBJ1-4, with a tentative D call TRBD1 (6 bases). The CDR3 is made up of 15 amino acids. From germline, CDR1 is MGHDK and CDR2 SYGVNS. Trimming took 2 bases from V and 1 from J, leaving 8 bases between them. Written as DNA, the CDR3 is TGTGCCAGCAGTGAAACAGGGTTAACTAATGAAAAACTGTTTTTT. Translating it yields CASSETGLTNEKLFF.

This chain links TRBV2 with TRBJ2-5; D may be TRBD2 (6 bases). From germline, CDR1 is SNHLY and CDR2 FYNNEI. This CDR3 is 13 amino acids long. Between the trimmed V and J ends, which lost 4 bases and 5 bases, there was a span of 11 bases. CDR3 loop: CASSGEGRETQYF. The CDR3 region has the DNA TGTGCCAGCAGTGGTGAGGGGAGGGAGACCCAGTACTTC.

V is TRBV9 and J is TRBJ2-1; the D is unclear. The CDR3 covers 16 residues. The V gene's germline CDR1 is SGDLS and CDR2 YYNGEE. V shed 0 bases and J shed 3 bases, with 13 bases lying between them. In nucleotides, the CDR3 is TGTGCCAGCAGCGTAGTCAATAGCACTCTCTACAATGAGCAGTTCTTC. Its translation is CASSVVNSTLYNEQFF.

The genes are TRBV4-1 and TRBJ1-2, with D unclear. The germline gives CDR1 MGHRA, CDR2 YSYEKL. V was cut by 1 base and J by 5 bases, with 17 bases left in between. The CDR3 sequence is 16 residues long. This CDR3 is CASSQGVGRGGYGYTF. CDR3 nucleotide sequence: TGCGCCAGCAGCCAAGGCGTCGGCCGCGGAGGGTATGGCTACACCTTC.

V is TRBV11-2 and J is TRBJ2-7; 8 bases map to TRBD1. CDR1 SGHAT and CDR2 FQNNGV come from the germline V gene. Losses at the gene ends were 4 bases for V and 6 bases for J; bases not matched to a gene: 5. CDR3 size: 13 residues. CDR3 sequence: CASSSGTGSEQYF. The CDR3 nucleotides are TGTGCCAGCAGCTCCGGGACAGGCTCCGAGCAGTACTTC.

The CDR3 here is CASRQGSYSNQPQHF. CDR3 DNA sequence: TGTGCCAGTAGACAGGGGTCGTATAGCAATCAGCCCCAGCATTTT. V gene TRBV2 combines with J gene TRBJ1-5; TRBD1 agrees at 8 bases. The CDR3 is 15 residues long. Looked up from germline, CDR1 is SNHLY and CDR2 is FYNNEI. V shed 9 bases and J 0 bases; nucleotides not matched to a gene: 7.

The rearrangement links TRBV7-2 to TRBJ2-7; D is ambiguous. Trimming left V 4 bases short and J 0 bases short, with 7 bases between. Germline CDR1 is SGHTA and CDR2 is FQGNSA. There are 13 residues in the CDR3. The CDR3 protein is CASSSPSSYEQYF. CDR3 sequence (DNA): TGTGCCAGCAGCTCCCCTAGCTCCTACGAGCAGTACTTC.

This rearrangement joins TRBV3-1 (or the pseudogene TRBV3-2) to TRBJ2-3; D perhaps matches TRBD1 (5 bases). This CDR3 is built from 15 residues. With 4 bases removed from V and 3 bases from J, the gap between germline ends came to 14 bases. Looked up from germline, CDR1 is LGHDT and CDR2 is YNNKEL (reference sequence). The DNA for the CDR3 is TGTGCCAGCAGCCCAACGAGAGCAGGGACAGATACGCAGTATTTT. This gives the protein CASSPTRAGTDTQYF.

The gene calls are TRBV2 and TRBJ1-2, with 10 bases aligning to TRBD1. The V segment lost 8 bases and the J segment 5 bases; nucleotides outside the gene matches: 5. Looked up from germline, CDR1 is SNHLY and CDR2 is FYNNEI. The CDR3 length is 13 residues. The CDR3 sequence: CASGTGVRYGYTF. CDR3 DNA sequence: TGTGCCAGCGGGACAGGGGTTCGGTATGGCTACACCTTC.

This CDR3 is CASSQDRGTTQETQYF. CDR3 in DNA: TGTGCCAGCAGCCAAGATAGGGGGACTACGCAAGAGACCCAGTACTTC. The chain combines TRBV14 with TRBJ2-5; perhaps TRBD2 as D (7 bases). CDR3 length: 16 residues. The V end was cut by 0 bases, the J end by 2 bases, with 13 bases between. Per the germline V gene, CDR1 is SGHDN and CDR2 is FVKESK.

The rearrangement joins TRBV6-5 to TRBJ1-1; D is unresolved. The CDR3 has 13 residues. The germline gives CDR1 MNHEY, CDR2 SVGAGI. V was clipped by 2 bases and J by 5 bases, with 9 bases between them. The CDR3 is CASSYAPTTEAFF. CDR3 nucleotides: TGTGCCAGCAGTTACGCCCCGACAACTGAAGCTTTCTTT.

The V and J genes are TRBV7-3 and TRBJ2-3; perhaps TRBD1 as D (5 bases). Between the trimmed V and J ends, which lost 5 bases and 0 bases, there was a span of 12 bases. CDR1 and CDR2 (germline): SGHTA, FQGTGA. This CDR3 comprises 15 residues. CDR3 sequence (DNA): TGTGCCAGCAGCCCAAGGGGCACTAGCACAGATACGCAGTATTTT. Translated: CASSPRGTSTDTQYF.

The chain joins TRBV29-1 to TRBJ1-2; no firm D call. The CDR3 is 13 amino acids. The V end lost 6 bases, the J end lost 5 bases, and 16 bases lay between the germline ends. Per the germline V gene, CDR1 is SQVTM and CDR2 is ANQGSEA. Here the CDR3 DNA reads TGCAGCGTCCAACCCTCAGACGGGTATGGCTACACCTTC. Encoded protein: CSVQPSDGYGYTF.

The CDR3 nucleotides are TGTGCCAGTAGTACCAGCTTCGGGACTAGACTAAAGTTCTTC. It codes for CASSTSFGTRLKFF. The chain has TRBV19 and TRBJ2-1, with 8 bases that match TRBD2. The V gene's germline CDR1 is LNHDA and CDR2 SQIVND (reference sequence). This CDR3 is 14 amino acids long. The junction had 13 bases not matched to a gene; V was cut back by 4 bases and J by 14 bases. Complete variable domain (other parts from reference TRBV19 and TRBJ2-1): DGGITQSPKYLFRKEGQNVTLSCEQNLNHDAMYWYRQDPGQGLRLIYYSQIVNDFQKGDIAEGYSVSREKKESFPLTVTSAQKNPTAFYLCASSTSFGTRLKFFGPGTRLTVL.

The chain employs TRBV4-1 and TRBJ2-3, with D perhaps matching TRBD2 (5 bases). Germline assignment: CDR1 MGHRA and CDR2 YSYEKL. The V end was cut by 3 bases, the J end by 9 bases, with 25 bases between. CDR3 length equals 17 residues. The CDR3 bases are TGCGCCAGCAGCCACAAGTTCCCCGGGCCTGGAAGAGGGACGCAGTATTTT. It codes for CASSHKFPGPGRGTQYF.

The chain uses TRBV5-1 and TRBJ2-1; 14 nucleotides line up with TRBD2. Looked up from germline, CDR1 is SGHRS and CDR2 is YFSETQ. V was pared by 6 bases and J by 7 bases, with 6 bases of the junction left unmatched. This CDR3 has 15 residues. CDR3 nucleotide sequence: TGCGCCAGCACCCCGACTAGCGGGGGGGCAAATGAGCAGTTCTTC. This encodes CASTPTSGGANEQFF.

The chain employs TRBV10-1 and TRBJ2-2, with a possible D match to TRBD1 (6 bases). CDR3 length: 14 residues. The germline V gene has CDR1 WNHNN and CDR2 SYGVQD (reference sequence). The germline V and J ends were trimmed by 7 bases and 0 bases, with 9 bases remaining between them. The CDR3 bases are TGCGCCAGCAACGAGGGGGCGAACACCGGGGAGCTGTTTTTT. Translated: CASNEGANTGELFF.

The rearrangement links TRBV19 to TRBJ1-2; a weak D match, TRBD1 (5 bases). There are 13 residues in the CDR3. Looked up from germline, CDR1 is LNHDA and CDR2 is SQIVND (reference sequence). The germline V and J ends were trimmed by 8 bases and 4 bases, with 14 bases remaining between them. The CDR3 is CASGGGRTYGYTF. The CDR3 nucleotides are TGTGCCAGTGGGGGGGGACGGACCTATGGCTACACCTTC.

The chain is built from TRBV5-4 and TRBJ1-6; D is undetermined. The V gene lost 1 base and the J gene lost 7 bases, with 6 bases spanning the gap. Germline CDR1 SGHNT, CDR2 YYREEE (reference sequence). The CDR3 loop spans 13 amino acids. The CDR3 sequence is CASSLSSNSPLHF. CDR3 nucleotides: TGTGCCAGCAGCTTGTCTTCCAATTCACCCCTCCACTTT.

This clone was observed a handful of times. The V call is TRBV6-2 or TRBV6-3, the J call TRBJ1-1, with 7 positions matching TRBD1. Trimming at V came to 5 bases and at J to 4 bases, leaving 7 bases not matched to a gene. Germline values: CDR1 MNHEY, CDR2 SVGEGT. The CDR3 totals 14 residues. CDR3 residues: CASSPTGFGTEAFF. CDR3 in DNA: TGTGCCAGCAGTCCGACAGGGTTTGGCACTGAAGCTTTCTTT.

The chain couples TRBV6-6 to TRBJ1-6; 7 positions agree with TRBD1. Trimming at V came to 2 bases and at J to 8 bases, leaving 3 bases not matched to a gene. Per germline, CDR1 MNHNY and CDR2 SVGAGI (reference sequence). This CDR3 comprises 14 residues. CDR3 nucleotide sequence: TGTGCCAGCAGTTACCGACAGGGAGATTCACCCCTCCACTTT. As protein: CASSYRQGDSPLHF.